These 23 T cell receptor beta chains originate from one sample sequenced in a study of blood T cell repertoires in COVID-19. Sequencing was performed with immunoSEQ multiplex PCR; in TCRdb, only in-frame clones are kept and a portion is missing. The sample has 130,000 to 150,000 clones; more than 70% are singletons. Sequenced material: peripheral blood. These receptors all come from a human donor in a cohort sampled during active COVID-19.

CDR3 residues: CASSLSRGTYGYTF. The CDR3 coding sequence is TGTGCCAGCAGTTTATCGAGGGGGACCTATGGCTACACCTTC. The V gene is TRBV28, the J gene TRBJ1-2; a weak D match, TRBD1 (6 bases). V lost 1 base and J 4 bases, leaving 10 bases between the germline ends. Germline V CDR1 and CDR2: MDHEN, SYDVKM. The CDR3 is made up of 14 amino acids.

The chain links TRBV7-2 to TRBJ1-6, with 8 bases that match TRBD1. Unmatched junction bases numbered 5, after V lost 5 bases and J lost 5 bases. Per germline, CDR1 SGHTA and CDR2 FQGNSA. The CDR3 sequence is 15 residues long. The CDR3 sequence: CASSPGQGNNSPLHF. The CDR3, as DNA: TGTGCCAGCAGCCCAGGACAGGGCAATAATTCACCCCTCCACTTT.

The gene calls are TRBV7-9 and TRBJ1-3; D possibly corresponds to TRBD1 (6 bases). Germline assignment: CDR1 SEHNR and CDR2 FQNEAQ (reference sequence). Trimming removed 3 bases from V and 0 bases from J, with 9 bases in between. CDR3 length equals 15 residues. CDR3 amino acids: CASSFGQTSGNTIYF. CDR3 sequence (DNA): TGTGCCAGCAGCTTTGGACAGACCTCTGGAAACACCATATATTTT.

The rearrangement links TRBV12-2 to TRBJ2-1; the table's D gene call, TRBD2, was not cross checked with the DNA. TRBV12-2 is given as a pseudogene. The CDR3 is made up of 14 amino acids. The CDR3 loop is CASRLADYVNEQFF. CDR3 DNA: TGTGCAAGTCGCTTAGCCGACTACGTCAATGAGCAGTTCTTC.

The rearrangement links TRBV19 to TRBJ2-1, with D unclear. The CDR3 runs to 18 residues. Germline assignment: CDR1 LNHDA and CDR2 SQIVND (reference sequence). V lost 0 bases and J 5 bases, leaving 20 bases between the germline ends. The CDR3 region has the DNA TGTGCCAGTAGTATAGATCAAGGATCCAACCCCCGGGACAATGAGCAGTTCTTC. It encodes CASSIDQGSNPRDNEQFF.

This clone was observed once. V usage is TRBV9 and J usage is TRBJ1-1, with D perhaps TRBD1 (6 bases). Trimming took 3 bases from V and 3 from J, leaving 15 bases between them. From germline, CDR1 is SGDLS and CDR2 YYNGEE. The CDR3 has 15 amino acids. The DNA for the CDR3 is TGTGCCAGCAGCGCCTCCGGGACAACCTACACTGAAGCTTTCTTT. Its protein is CASSASGTTYTEAFF.

The V call is TRBV28, the J call TRBJ2-7; D is possibly TRBD1 (6 bases). V lost 5 bases to trimming and J lost 3 bases, with 11 bases between them. The CDR3 consists of 13 residues. Germline assignment: CDR1 MDHEN and CDR2 SYDVKM. CDR3 DNA: TGTGCCAGCAGTCCGCCACAGGGCTACGAGCAGTACTTC. Protein product: CASSPPQGYEQYF.

The J gene is TRBJ1-5, the V gene TRBV5-5; D possibly corresponds to TRBD1 (6 bases). Germline V gene sequence: CDR1 SGHKS, CDR2 YYEKEE (reference sequence). Trimming stripped 1 base from V and 0 bases from J, with 17 bases between. The CDR3 sequence is 18 residues long. The CDR3 DNA reads as TGTGCCAGCAGCTTGTTAGGGGGGGACCCTTATAGCAATCAGCCCCAGCATTTT. This sequence encodes CASSLLGGDPYSNQPQHF.

The chain recombines TRBV27 with TRBJ1-1; tentative D call: TRBD1 (5 bases). The ends were cut back, 6 bases at V and 4 bases at J, with 6 bases in the middle. Germline V CDR1 and CDR2: MNHEY, SMNVEV (reference sequence). The CDR3 covers 11 residues. CDR3: CASRGLTEAFF. CDR3 bases: TGTGCCAGCAGGGGGCTCACTGAAGCTTTCTTT.

V and J are TRBV11-2 and TRBJ2-7; TRBD1 agrees at 8 bases. Germline trimming cut 4 bases from V and 5 bases from J; bases unmatched to any gene: 4. The CDR3 is 13 residues long. Germline CDR1 reads SGHAT; CDR2 reads FQNNGV. The CDR3 nucleotides are TGTGCCAGCAGCTCACAGGGGGACCACGAGCAGTACTTC. It translates to CASSSQGDHEQYF.

Here the CDR3 DNA reads TGTGCCAGCAGCTTATTACTCGGACATTTCCCCACAGATACGCAGTATTTT. This gives the protein CASSLLLGHFPTDTQYF. This chain links TRBV13 with TRBJ2-3, with D possibly being TRBD1 (5 bases). The CDR3 consists of 17 residues. Germline-derived CDR1 and CDR2 are PRHDT and FYEKMQ (reference sequence). Deletions cut 2 bases from V and 2 bases from J, with 17 bases between.

This rearrangement joins TRBV7-9 to TRBJ1-6; D is possibly TRBD1 (5 bases). Germline V gene sequence: CDR1 SEHNR, CDR2 FQNEAQ (reference sequence). This CDR3 is 18 amino acids long. Trimming removed 5 bases at V and 0 bases at J, with 17 bases between. Written as DNA, the CDR3 is TGTGCCAGCAGCATCGGGACTACCCTGAGCTCCTATAATTCACCCCTCCACTTT. Amino acid sequence: CASSIGTTLSSYNSPLHF.

This clone was seen only once. The genes are TRBV6-5 and TRBJ1-2; D perhaps matches TRBD1 (6 bases). The germline CDR1 and CDR2 sequences are MNHEY and SVGAGI. V was cut by 6 bases and J by 6 bases, with 17 bases left in between. The CDR3 consists of 14 residues. CDR3 amino acids: CASSGGQSLHGYTF. The CDR3 region has the DNA TGTGCCAGCAGCGGTGGACAGTCCCTACATGGCTACACCTTC.

The genes are TRBV7-3 and TRBJ2-3; D is undetermined. The CDR3 runs 15 residues. V dropped 4 bases and J dropped 0 bases, with 11 bases sitting between them. Germline V lookup: CDR1 SGHTA, CDR2 FQGTGA. CDR3 nucleotides: TGTGCCAGCAGCTCTCAGAGCGCCAGCACAGATACGCAGTATTTT. The encoded protein is CASSSQSASTDTQYF.

This chain uses TRBV9 with TRBJ2-5; 10 bases are shared with TRBD2. Germline lookup yields CDR1 SGDLS and CDR2 YYNGEE. The length of the CDR3 is 17 residues. With 3 bases clipped from V and 5 bases from J, the junction kept 13 bases outside the gene matches. Here the CDR3 reads CASSGLAGARRGETQYF. DNA of the CDR3: TGTGCCAGCAGCGGCCTAGCGGGGGCGAGGCGGGGGGAGACCCAGTACTTC.

This rearrangement joins TRBV4-3 to TRBJ2-1, with 12 bases aligning to TRBD2. Germline CDR1 is LGHNA and CDR2 is YSLEER. V lost 4 bases and J lost 3; bases outside the gene matches: 4. This CDR3 is built from 16 residues. CDR3 bases: TGCGCCAGCAGCCGGACTAGCGGGACACTCTACAATGAGCAGTTCTTC. Protein product: CASSRTSGTLYNEQFF.

This clone was seen only a few times. Mismatch with germline at one junction end may stem from a read error. The V call is TRBV7-7, the J call TRBJ2-2, with 11 nucleotides matching TRBD2. Germline values: CDR1 SSHAT, CDR2 FNYEAQ (reference sequence). CDR3 length: 17 residues. The CDR3 nucleotides are TGTGCTAGCAGCCTTGGGACTAGCGGACTGAACACCGGGGAGCTGTTTTTT. The encoded protein is CASSLGTSGLNTGELFF.

The chain recombines TRBV27 with TRBJ1-3; D gene ambiguous. This CDR3 is built from 17 residues. V was clipped by 5 bases and J by 0 bases, with 17 bases between them. Germline V lookup: CDR1 MNHEY, CDR2 SMNVEV (reference sequence). This CDR3 is CASSTPTDHSSGNTIYF. The CDR3 DNA follows: TGTGCCAGCAGTACACCAACAGATCACTCCTCTGGAAACACCATATATTTT.

The chain joins TRBV5-1 to TRBJ2-7, with TRBD1 matching 7 bases. Germline V gene lookup returns CDR1 SGHRS and CDR2 YFSETQ. This CDR3 contains 14 residues. J was trimmed by 0 bases and V by 7 bases; bases with no gene match: 7. For the CDR3, the DNA is TGCGCCAGCGGCCCGGACAGGAGCTCCTACGAGCAGTACTTC. This encodes CASGPDRSSYEQYF. Full variable domain (outside the CDR3, taken from reference TRBV5-1 and TRBJ2-7): KAGVTQTPRYLIKTRGQQVTLSCSPISGHRSVSWYQQTPGQGLQFLFEYFSETQRNKGNFPGRFSGRQFSNSRSEMNVSTLELGDSALYLCASGPDRSSYEQYFGPGTRLTVT.

The V and J genes are TRBV5-1 and TRBJ2-5, with TRBD2 identical over 10 bases. From germline, CDR1 is SGHRS and CDR2 YFSETQ. V lost 2 bases to trimming and J lost 5 bases; unmatched junction nucleotides: 24. The CDR3 is 21 residues long. The CDR3 DNA reads TGCGCCAGCAGCTTCTTCTCCATTCGGGCTAGCGGGGGAATTTATACGGAGACCCAGTACTTC. Translated: CASSFFSIRASGGIYTETQYF.

J is TRBJ1-1 and V is TRBV18, with 7 positions matching TRBD1. The CDR3 runs to 14 residues. Germline CDR1 KGHSH, CDR2 LQKENI. V lost 4 bases to trimming and J lost 6 bases; unmatched junction nucleotides: 8. As DNA, the CDR3 is TGTGCCAGCTCACAACCCGACAGGGAATCTGAAGCTTTCTTT. Its translation: CASSQPDRESEAFF.

The chain carries TRBV6-5 and TRBJ2-3; possibly TRBD2 for D (6 bases). Germline-derived CDR1 and CDR2 are MNHEY and SVGAGI. Trimming cost V 4 bases and J 4 bases, with 12 bases left between them. CDR3 size: 14 residues. CDR3 amino acids: CASSSGGNPDTQYF. CDR3 sequence (DNA): TGTGCCAGCAGTTCAGGCGGGAACCCAGATACGCAGTATTTT.

The chain links TRBV5-1 to TRBJ1-3; TRBD1 is a possible D gene (5 bases). In germline, CDR1 is SGHRS, CDR2 YFSETQ. V was trimmed by 0 bases and J by 0 bases, leaving 10 bases between them. This CDR3 spans 16 amino acids. The CDR3 DNA is TGCGCCAGCAGCTTGGACAGGAGATCCTCTGGAAACACCATATATTTT. It encodes CASSLDRRSSGNTIYF.